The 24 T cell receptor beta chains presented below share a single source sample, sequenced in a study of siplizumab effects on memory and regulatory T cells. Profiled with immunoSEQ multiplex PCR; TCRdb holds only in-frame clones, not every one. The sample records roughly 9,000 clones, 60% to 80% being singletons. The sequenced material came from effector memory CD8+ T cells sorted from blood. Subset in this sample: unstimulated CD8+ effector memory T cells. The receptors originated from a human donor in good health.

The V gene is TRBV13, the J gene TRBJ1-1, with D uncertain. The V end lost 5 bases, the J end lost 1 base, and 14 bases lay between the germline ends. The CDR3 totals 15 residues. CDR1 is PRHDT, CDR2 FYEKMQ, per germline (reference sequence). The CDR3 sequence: CASSKRVWWNTEAFF. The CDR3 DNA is TGTGCCAGCAGCAAACGGGTATGGTGGAACACTGAAGCTTTCTTT. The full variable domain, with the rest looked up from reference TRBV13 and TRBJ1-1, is AAGVIQSPRHLIKEKRETATLKCYPIPRHDTVYWYQQGPGQDPQFLISFYEKMQSDKGSIPDRFSAQQFSDYHSELNMSSLELGDSALYFCASSKRVWWNTEAFFGQGTRLTVV.

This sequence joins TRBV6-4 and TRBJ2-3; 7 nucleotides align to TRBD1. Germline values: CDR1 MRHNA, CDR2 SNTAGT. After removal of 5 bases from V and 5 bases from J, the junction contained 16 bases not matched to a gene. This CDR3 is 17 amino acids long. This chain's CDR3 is CASSYPSQGNGGDTQYF. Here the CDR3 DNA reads TGTGCCAGCAGTTACCCCTCACAGGGGAATGGTGGAGATACGCAGTATTTT.

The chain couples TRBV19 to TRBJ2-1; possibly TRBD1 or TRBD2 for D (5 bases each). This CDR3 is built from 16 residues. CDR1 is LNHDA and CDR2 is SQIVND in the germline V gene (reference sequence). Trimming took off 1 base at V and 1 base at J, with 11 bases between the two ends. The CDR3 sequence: CASSIGGSPSYNEQFF. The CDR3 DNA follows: TGTGCCAGTAGTATAGGGGGGAGCCCTTCCTACAATGAGCAGTTCTTC.

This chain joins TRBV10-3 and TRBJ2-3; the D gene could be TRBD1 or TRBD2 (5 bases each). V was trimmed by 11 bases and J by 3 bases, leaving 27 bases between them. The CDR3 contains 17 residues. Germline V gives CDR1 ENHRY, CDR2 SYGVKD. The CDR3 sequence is CASSNGGWDEQTDTQYF. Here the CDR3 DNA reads TGTGCCTCCTCTAACGGAGGTTGGGACGAACAAACAGATACGCAGTATTTT.

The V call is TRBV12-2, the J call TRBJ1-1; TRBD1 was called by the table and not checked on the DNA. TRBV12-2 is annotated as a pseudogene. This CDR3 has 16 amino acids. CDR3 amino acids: CASRLAEVTERTEAFF. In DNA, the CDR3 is TGTGCAAGTCGCTTAGCGGAAGTGACAGAGCGAACTGAAGCTTTCTTT.

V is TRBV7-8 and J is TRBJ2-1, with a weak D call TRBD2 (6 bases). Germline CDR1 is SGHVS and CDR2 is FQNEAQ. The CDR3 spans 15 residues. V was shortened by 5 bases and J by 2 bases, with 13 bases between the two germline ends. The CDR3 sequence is CASSLQEGPYNEQFF. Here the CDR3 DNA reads TGTGCCAGCAGCCTCCAGGAGGGCCCCTACAATGAGCAGTTCTTC.

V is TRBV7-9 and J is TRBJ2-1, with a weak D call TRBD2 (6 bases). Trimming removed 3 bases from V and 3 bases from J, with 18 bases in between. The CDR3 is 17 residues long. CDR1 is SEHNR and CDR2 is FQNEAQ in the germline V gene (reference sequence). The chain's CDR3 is CASSLPNRGRDYNEQFF. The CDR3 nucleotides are TGTGCCAGCAGCTTGCCCAACCGGGGGAGAGACTACAATGAGCAGTTCTTC. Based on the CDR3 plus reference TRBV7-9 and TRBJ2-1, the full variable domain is DTGVSQNPRHKITKRGQNVTFRCDPISEHNRLYWYRQTLGQGPEFLTYFQNEAQLEKSRLLSDRFSAERPKGSFSTLEIQRTEQGDSAMYLCASSLPNRGRDYNEQFFGPGTRLTVL.

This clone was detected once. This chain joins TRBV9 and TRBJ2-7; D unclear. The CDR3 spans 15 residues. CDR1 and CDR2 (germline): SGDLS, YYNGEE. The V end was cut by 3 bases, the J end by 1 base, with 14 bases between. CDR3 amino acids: CASSASYSASYEQYF. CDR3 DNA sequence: TGTGCCAGCAGCGCCAGCTATTCAGCTTCCTACGAGCAGTACTTC.

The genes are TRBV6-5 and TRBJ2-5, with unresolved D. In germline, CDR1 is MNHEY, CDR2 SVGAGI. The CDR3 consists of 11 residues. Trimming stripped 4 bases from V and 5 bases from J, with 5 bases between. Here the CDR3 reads CASSLMETQYF. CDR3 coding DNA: TGTGCCAGCAGTTTAATGGAGACCCAGTACTTC.

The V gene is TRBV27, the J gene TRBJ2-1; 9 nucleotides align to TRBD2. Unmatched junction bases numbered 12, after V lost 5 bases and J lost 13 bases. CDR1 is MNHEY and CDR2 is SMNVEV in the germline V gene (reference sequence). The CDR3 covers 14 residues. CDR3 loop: CASSPGVAGVLQFF. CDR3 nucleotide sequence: TGTGCCAGCAGTCCCGGGGTAGCGGGAGTTCTTCAGTTCTTC.

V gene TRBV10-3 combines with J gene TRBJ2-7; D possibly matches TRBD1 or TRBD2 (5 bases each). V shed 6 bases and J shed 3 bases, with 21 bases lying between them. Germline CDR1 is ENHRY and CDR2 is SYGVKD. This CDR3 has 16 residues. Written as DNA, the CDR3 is TGTGCCATCAGCCGGCAGCTTTGGGGGAGCTTCTACGAGCAGTACTTC. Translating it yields CAISRQLWGSFYEQYF.

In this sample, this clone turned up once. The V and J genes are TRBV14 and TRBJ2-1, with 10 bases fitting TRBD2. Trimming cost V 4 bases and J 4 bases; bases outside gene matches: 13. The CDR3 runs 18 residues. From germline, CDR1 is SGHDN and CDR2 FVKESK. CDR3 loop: CASSLPDRLAGMYNEQFF. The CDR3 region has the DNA TGTGCCAGCAGCCTACCGGACCGACTAGCGGGCATGTACAATGAGCAGTTCTTC.

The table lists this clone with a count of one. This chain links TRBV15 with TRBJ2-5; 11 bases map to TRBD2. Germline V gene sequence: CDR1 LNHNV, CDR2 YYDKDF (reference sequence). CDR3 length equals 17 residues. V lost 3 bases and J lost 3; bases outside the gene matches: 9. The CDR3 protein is CATSSQASGGYEETQYF. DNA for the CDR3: TGTGCCACCAGCAGTCAGGCTAGCGGGGGGTACGAAGAGACCCAGTACTTC.

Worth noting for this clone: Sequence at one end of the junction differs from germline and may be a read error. In DNA, the CDR3 is TGTGCCAGTAGCACCCCCCTCGGACGGAGCTCCTACGAGCAGTGCTTC. It yields the protein CASSTPLGRSSYEQCF. The gene calls are TRBV19 and TRBJ2-7; the D is unclear. The CDR3 contains 16 residues. Germline V gives CDR1 LNHDA, CDR2 SQIVND (reference sequence).

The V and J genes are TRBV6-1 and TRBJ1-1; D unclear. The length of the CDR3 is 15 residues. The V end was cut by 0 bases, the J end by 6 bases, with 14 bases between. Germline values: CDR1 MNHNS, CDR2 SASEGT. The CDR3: CASSEALEGAPEAFF. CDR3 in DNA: TGTGCCAGCAGTGAAGCGCTTGAGGGCGCCCCTGAAGCTTTCTTT.

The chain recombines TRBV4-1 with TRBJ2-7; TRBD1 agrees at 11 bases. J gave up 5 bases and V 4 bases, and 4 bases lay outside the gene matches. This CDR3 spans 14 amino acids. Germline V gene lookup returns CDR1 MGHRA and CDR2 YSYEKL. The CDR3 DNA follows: TGCGCCAGCAGCCTGAGGACAGGGGGCGACGAGCAGTACTTC. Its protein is CASSLRTGGDEQYF.

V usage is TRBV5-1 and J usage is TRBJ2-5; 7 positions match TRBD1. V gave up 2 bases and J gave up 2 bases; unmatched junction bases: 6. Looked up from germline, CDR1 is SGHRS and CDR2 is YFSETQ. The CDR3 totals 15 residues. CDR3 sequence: CASSLNPGQQETQYF. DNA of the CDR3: TGCGCCAGCAGCTTAAATCCGGGACAGCAAGAGACCCAGTACTTC.

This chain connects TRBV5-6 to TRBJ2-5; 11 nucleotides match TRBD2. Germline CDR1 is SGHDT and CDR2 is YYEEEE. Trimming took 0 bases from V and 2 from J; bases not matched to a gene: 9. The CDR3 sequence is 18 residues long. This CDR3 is CASSLVGLAGGWQETQYF. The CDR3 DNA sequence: TGTGCCAGCAGCTTGGTTGGGCTAGCGGGAGGATGGCAAGAGACCCAGTACTTC. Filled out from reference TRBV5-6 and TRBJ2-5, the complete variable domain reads DAGVTQSPTHLIKTRGQQVTLRCSPKSGHDTVSWYQQALGQGPQFIFQYYEEEERQRGNFPDRFSGHQFPNYSSELNVNALLLGDSALYLCASSLVGLAGGWQETQYFGPGTRLLVL.

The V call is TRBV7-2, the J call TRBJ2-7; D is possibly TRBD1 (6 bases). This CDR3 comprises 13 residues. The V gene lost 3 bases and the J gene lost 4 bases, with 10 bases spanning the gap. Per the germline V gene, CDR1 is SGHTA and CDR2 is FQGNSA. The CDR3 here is CASSFLGTYEQYF. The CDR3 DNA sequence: TGTGCCAGCAGCTTCCTGGGGACATACGAGCAGTACTTC.

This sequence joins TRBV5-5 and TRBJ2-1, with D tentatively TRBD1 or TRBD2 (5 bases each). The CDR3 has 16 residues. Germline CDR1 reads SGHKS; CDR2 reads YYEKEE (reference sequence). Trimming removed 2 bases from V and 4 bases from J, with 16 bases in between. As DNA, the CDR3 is TGTGCCAGCAGCTTCCTTGGGGGTACGGGGTACAATGAGCAGTTCTTC. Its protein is CASSFLGGTGYNEQFF. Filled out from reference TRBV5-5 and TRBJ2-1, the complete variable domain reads DAGVTQSPTHLIKTRGQQVTLRCSPISGHKSVSWYQQVLGQGPQFIFQYYEKEERGRGNFPDRFSARQFPNYSSELNVNALLLGDSALYLCASSFLGGTGYNEQFFGPGTRLTVL.

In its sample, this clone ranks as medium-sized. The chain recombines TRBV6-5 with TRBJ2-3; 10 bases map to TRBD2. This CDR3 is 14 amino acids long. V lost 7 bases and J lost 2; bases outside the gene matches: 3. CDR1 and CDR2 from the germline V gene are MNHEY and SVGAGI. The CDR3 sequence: CASTSGSPTDTQYF. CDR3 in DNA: TGTGCCAGCACTAGCGGGAGCCCCACAGATACGCAGTATTTT.

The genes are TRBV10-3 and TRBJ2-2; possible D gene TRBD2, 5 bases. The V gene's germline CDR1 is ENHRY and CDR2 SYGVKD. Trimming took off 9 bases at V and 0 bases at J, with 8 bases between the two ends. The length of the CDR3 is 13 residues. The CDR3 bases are TGTGCCATAACGAGGGCGAACACCGGGGAGCTGTTTTTT. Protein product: CAITRANTGELFF.

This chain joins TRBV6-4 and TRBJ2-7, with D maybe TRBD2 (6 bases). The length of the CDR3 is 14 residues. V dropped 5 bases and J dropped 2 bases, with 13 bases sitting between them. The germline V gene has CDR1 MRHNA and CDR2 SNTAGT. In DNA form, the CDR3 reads TGTGCCAGCAGTTACTTAGCGGAGCCCTACGAGCAGTACTTC. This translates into CASSYLAEPYEQYF.

The CDR3: CASSHTGGSTDTQYF. The CDR3 DNA reads as TGTGCCAGCAGCCATACAGGGGGCAGCACAGATACGCAGTATTTT. The rearrangement joins TRBV4-2 to TRBJ2-3; 9 bases are a match to TRBD1. With 3 bases clipped from V and 0 bases from J, the junction kept 1 base outside the gene matches. In germline, CDR1 is LGHNA, CDR2 YNFKEQ. The CDR3 sequence is 15 residues long.